The 31 T cell receptor beta chains listed next were all sequenced from one sample in a study of blood T cell repertoires in COVID-19 (TCRdb year 2020). Receptor libraries were prepared by the immunoSEQ multiplex PCR assay. TCRdb stores this immuneACCESS table with in-frame sequences only. Part of the clones is absent; in the studies checked, under half of the shortfall reflects unresolved V genes, and no reason is known for the rest. The sample table records more than 95,000 clones; approximately 81% of these occur just once. About 6.3% of the sample rests with the top ten. The sample was peripheral blood. The origin of the receptors is a man older than 75 with COVID-19, enrolled during active disease.

The rearrangement joins TRBV19 to TRBJ1-5; no clear D. V was cut by 3 bases and J by 0 bases, with 9 bases left in between. The CDR3 has 15 amino acids. The germline gives CDR1 LNHDA, CDR2 SQIVND (reference sequence). The CDR3 bases are TGTGCCAGTAGTATGTCAGGATATAGCAATCAGCCCCAGCATTTT. Translating it yields CASSMSGYSNQPQHF.

The chain has TRBV19 and TRBJ1-2, with D perhaps matching TRBD1 (6 bases). The CDR3 totals 13 residues. CDR1 is LNHDA and CDR2 is SQIVND in the germline V gene (reference sequence). Deletions cut 3 bases from V and 6 bases from J, with 11 bases between. Here the CDR3 reads CASSIKAGDGYTF. CDR3 nucleotide sequence: TGTGCCAGTAGTATTAAGGCAGGGGATGGCTACACCTTC.

The chain couples TRBV24-1 to TRBJ1-2, with 9 nucleotides matching TRBD1. The CDR3 covers 12 residues. Germline CDR1 reads KGHDR; CDR2 reads SFDVKD. J lost 0 bases, V lost 11 bases, and 0 bases had no gene match. Here the CDR3 DNA reads TGTGCCAGGGACAGGGCTAACTATGGCTACACCTTC. Its protein is CARDRANYGYTF.

This clone turned up a few times. The V and J genes are TRBV11-2 and TRBJ2-7, with 8 bases aligning to TRBD1. Losses at the gene ends were 1 base for V and 0 bases for J; bases not matched to a gene: 2. Germline CDR1 SGHAT, CDR2 FQNNGV. CDR3 length: 15 residues. The CDR3 reads CASSLAGQGSYEQYF. The CDR3 region has the DNA TGTGCCAGCAGCTTAGCCGGACAGGGCTCCTACGAGCAGTACTTC.

This clone was seen just once. This chain joins TRBV7-9 and TRBJ1-6; D possibly corresponds to TRBD1 (6 bases). Germline V CDR1 and CDR2: SEHNR, FQNEAQ (reference sequence). The CDR3 spans 18 residues. V lost 5 bases to trimming and J lost 0 bases, with 17 bases between them. CDR3 in amino acids: CASSQGAGESSYNSPLHF. CDR3 nucleotide sequence: TGTGCCAGCAGCCAAGGGGCAGGGGAGAGCTCCTATAATTCACCCCTCCACTTT.

This clone has just a few counts. V gene TRBV5-6 combines with J gene TRBJ2-7, with D perhaps matching TRBD1 (7 bases). Germline V lookup: CDR1 SGHDT, CDR2 YYEEEE. This CDR3 has 14 residues. V shed 3 bases and J shed 4 bases, with 14 bases lying between them. The CDR3 reads CASSWGDSSYEQYF. The CDR3 DNA is TGTGCCAGCAGCTGGGGGGACAGTTCGTACGAGCAGTACTTC.

The chain carries TRBV6-1 and TRBJ1-1; D is unresolved. The CDR3 is 17 residues long. V gave up 2 bases and J gave up 4 bases, with 20 bases separating them. Germline V gene data show CDR1 as MNHNS and CDR2 as SASEGT. The CDR3 loop is CASSEKPRAWGATEAFF. CDR3 nucleotide sequence: TGTGCCAGCAGTGAAAAACCGAGGGCCTGGGGAGCCACTGAAGCTTTCTTT.

The rearrangement joins TRBV19 to TRBJ2-3; 8 nucleotides align to TRBD2. The CDR3 is 15 residues long. V gave up 7 bases and J gave up 0 bases; unmatched junction bases: 6. Germline V gene sequence: CDR1 LNHDA, CDR2 SQIVND (reference sequence). The CDR3 coding sequence is TGTGCCAGTACCTTTAGCGGGAAGAGCACAGATACGCAGTATTTT. Amino acid sequence: CASTFSGKSTDTQYF.

The CDR3 region has the DNA TGCGCCAGCAGCCAAGACACAGGGGGGGGACAGCCCCAGCATTTT. Protein: CASSQDTGGGQPQHF. The chain carries TRBV4-3 and TRBJ1-5, with TRBD1 matching 8 bases. The CDR3 runs 15 residues. In germline, CDR1 is LGHNA, CDR2 YSLEER. V was pared by 0 bases and J by 7 bases, with 5 bases of the junction left unmatched.

This rearrangement joins TRBV5-1 to TRBJ2-1; 16 nucleotides line up with TRBD2. The CDR3 length is 18 residues. V lost 4 bases, J lost 1 base, and 5 bases stayed unmatched. CDR1 and CDR2 from the germline V gene are SGHRS and YFSETQ. The CDR3 bases are TGCGCCAGCAGCCCCGGGACTAGCGGGAGGGGTTCCTACAATGAGCAGTTCTTC. It codes for CASSPGTSGRGSYNEQFF.

The chain employs TRBV15 and TRBJ2-1, with TRBD2 matching 8 bases. V shed 0 bases, J shed 7 bases, and the junction held 5 bases outside the gene matches. The CDR3 consists of 15 residues. Germline V gives CDR1 LNHNV, CDR2 YYDKDF (reference sequence). CDR3 residues: CATSRDREGRNEQFF. The CDR3 nucleotides read TGTGCCACCAGCAGAGACCGGGAGGGCCGTAATGAGCAGTTCTTC.

Only a few counts were recorded for this clone. This chain connects TRBV6-5 to TRBJ1-2; the D gene is possibly TRBD1 (5 bases). The V end was cut by 0 bases, the J end by 8 bases, with 10 bases between. The germline V gene encodes CDR1 MNHEY and CDR2 SVGAGI. This CDR3 has 13 residues. The CDR3 here is CASSYSGALGYTF. The CDR3 coding sequence is TGTGCCAGCAGTTACTCAGGGGCGTTAGGCTACACCTTC.

There are a few counts of this clone. The chain recombines TRBV7-9 with TRBJ2-7; D gene unclear. V dropped 2 bases and J dropped 9 bases, with 8 bases sitting between them. This CDR3 is built from 11 residues. Per the germline V gene, CDR1 is SEHNR and CDR2 is FQNEAQ (reference sequence). The CDR3 reads CASSLIGGQYF. CDR3 nucleotides: TGTGCCAGCAGCTTAATCGGCGGGCAGTACTTC.

The V and J genes are TRBV3-1 (or the pseudogene TRBV3-2) and TRBJ1-1; D ambiguous. Germline V gene lookup returns CDR1 LGHDT and CDR2 YNNKEL (reference sequence). The CDR3 extends over 14 amino acids. V gave up 0 bases and J gave up 11 bases, with 16 bases separating them. CDR3 region: CASSQDKEGRRAFF. The CDR3 bases are TGTGCCAGCAGCCAAGATAAGGAGGGCAGGAGGGCTTTCTTT.

J is TRBJ2-7 and V is TRBV27; 11 positions match TRBD2. The V and J ends lost 3 bases and 2 bases, in that order; junction bases with no gene match: 0. The germline CDR1 and CDR2 sequences are MNHEY and SMNVEV (reference sequence). CDR3 length: 14 residues. In DNA, the CDR3 is TGTGCCAGCAGTTTGACTAGCGGGGCCTACGAGCAGTACTTC. As protein: CASSLTSGAYEQYF.

This clone was seen just once. J is TRBJ1-5 and V is TRBV2; D is possibly TRBD1 (5 bases). Trimming left V 6 bases short and J 2 bases short, with 20 bases between. Germline lookup yields CDR1 SNHLY and CDR2 FYNNEI. This CDR3 region has 17 residues. This CDR3 is CASRPSPQGLGNQPQHF. In nucleotides, the CDR3 is TGTGCCAGCAGGCCTTCCCCCCAGGGCCTAGGCAATCAGCCCCAGCATTTT.

V usage is TRBV30 and J usage is TRBJ2-3, with a possible D match to TRBD2 (6 bases). CDR3 length equals 15 residues. V was cut by 3 bases and J by 5 bases, with 18 bases left in between. The germline V gene encodes CDR1 GTSNPN and CDR2 SVGIG (reference sequence). This CDR3 reads CAWSRAGTRGDTQYF. Here the CDR3 DNA reads TGTGCCTGGAGCAGAGCCGGGACTCGCGGAGATACGCAGTATTTT.

With respect to this clone: The same CDR3 can be traced to other DNA sequences in this sample. V and J are TRBV2 and TRBJ2-7, with 8 bases fitting TRBD2. Germline V gene lookup returns CDR1 SNHLY and CDR2 FYNNEI. The CDR3 loop spans 14 amino acids. V gave up 1 base and J gave up 2 bases; unmatched junction bases: 1. The CDR3: CASSEGRGAYEQYF. The CDR3 DNA sequence: TGTGCCAGCAGTGAAGGGCGGGGGGCCTACGAGCAGTACTTC. Based on the CDR3 plus reference TRBV2 and TRBJ2-7, the full variable domain is EPEVTQTPSHQVTQMGQEVILRCVPISNHLYFYWYRQILGQKVEFLVSFYNNEISEKSEIFDDQFSVERPDGSNFTLKIRSTKLEDSAMYFCASSEGRGAYEQYFGPGTRLTVT.

The chain employs TRBV29-1 and TRBJ2-2, with 14 bases matching TRBD2. Trimming removed 4 bases from V and 8 bases from J; junction bases left unmatched: 9. Germline V lookup: CDR1 SQVTM, CDR2 ANQGSEA. CDR3 length: 16 amino acids. The CDR3 loop reads CSVVPGLAGGGGELFF. CDR3 DNA: TGCAGCGTTGTCCCCGGACTAGCGGGAGGCGGTGGGGAGCTGTTTTTT.

The gene calls are TRBV7-2 and TRBJ2-7; 7 positions match TRBD1. Germline V lookup: CDR1 SGHTA, CDR2 FQGNSA. The V gene end was trimmed by 1 base and the J gene end by 4 bases; junction bases not matched to a gene: 1. This CDR3 contains 13 residues. The CDR3 region has the DNA TGTGCCAGCAGCTTAGACAGGGGTTACGAGCAGTACTTC. This sequence encodes CASSLDRGYEQYF. Filled out from reference TRBV7-2 and TRBJ2-7, the complete variable domain reads GAGVSQSPSNKVTEKGKDVELRCDPISGHTALYWYRQSLGQGLEFLIYFQGNSAPDKSGLPSDRFSAERTGGSVSTLTIQRTQQEDSAVYLCASSLDRGYEQYFGPGTRLTVT.

This sequence joins TRBV4-3 and TRBJ1-4, with D possibly matching TRBD1 (6 bases). Per the germline V gene, CDR1 is LGHNA and CDR2 is YSLEER. V was shortened by 4 bases and J by 4 bases, with 16 bases between the two germline ends. The CDR3 length is 16 residues. This CDR3 is CASSLGTLAFNEKLFF. CDR3 DNA: TGCGCCAGCAGCCTAGGGACACTTGCTTTTAATGAAAAACTGTTTTTT.

Concerning this clone: In the same sample, other DNA sequences code for this CDR3. The V gene is TRBV18, the J gene TRBJ2-1; 8 bases line up with TRBD1. In germline, CDR1 is KGHSH, CDR2 LQKENI. The CDR3 loop spans 15 amino acids. V was pared by 3 bases and J by 4 bases, with 5 bases of the junction left unmatched. The CDR3 protein is CASSPSTGAYNEQFF. In DNA form, the CDR3 reads TGTGCCAGCTCACCGTCGACAGGGGCTTACAATGAGCAGTTCTTC.

The J gene is TRBJ1-1, the V gene TRBV3-1 (or the pseudogene TRBV3-2); TRBD1 matches at 7 bases. With 4 bases clipped from V and 3 bases from J, the junction kept 8 bases outside the gene matches. In germline, CDR1 is LGHDT, CDR2 YNNKEL (reference sequence). The CDR3 extends over 15 amino acids. The chain's CDR3 is CASSPLSGGDTEAFF. The CDR3 DNA reads TGTGCCAGCAGCCCTCTATCAGGGGGAGACACTGAAGCTTTCTTT.

This chain connects TRBV19 to TRBJ1-3; 7 bases line up with TRBD1. V dropped 4 bases and J dropped 3; count of bases not matched to a gene: 3. Germline CDR1 reads LNHDA; CDR2 reads SQIVND (reference sequence). The CDR3 covers 14 residues. CDR3 loop: CASSSQGDGNTIYF. In DNA form, the CDR3 reads TGTGCCAGTAGTAGCCAGGGGGATGGAAACACCATATATTTT.

This chain connects TRBV10-3 to TRBJ2-5; 12 bases agree with TRBD2. Unmatched junction bases numbered 4, after V lost 6 bases and J lost 2 bases. This CDR3 contains 15 residues. Germline CDR1 reads ENHRY; CDR2 reads SYGVKD. CDR3 residues: CAIRDGTSGQETQYF. In nucleotides, the CDR3 is TGTGCCATCAGAGATGGGACTAGCGGGCAAGAGACCCAGTACTTC.

The chain links TRBV5-1 to TRBJ2-3; 11 bases match TRBD2. CDR1 is SGHRS and CDR2 is YFSETQ in the germline V gene. V dropped 3 bases and J dropped 3; count of bases not matched to a gene: 15. The CDR3 totals 19 residues. CDR3 nucleotides: TGCGCCAGCAGCTCATCCGGGACTAGCGGACGTTATGGTACAGATACGCAGTATTTT. This translates into CASSSSGTSGRYGTDTQYF.

The chain uses TRBV7-3 and TRBJ2-5; D possibly corresponds to TRBD2 (6 bases). V lost 5 bases and J 4 bases, leaving 11 bases between the germline ends. Germline lookup yields CDR1 SGHTA and CDR2 FQGTGA. This CDR3 spans 13 amino acids. The CDR3 nucleotides are TGTGCCAGCAGCCCGACTAGGGGAGAGACCCAGTACTTC. It encodes CASSPTRGETQYF.

The chain is built from TRBV7-8 and TRBJ2-7; perhaps TRBD1 as D (5 bases). Between the trimmed V and J ends, which lost 5 bases and 6 bases, there was a span of 14 bases. The CDR3 has 13 residues. CDR1 and CDR2 from the germline V gene are SGHVS and FQNEAQ. The CDR3 spells CASSIGVGVEQYF. CDR3 in DNA: TGTGCCAGCAGCATTGGGGTAGGGGTCGAGCAGTACTTC.

This clone was observed a few times. The chain couples TRBV15 to TRBJ2-1; 7 positions agree with TRBD2. The V and J ends lost 1 base and 5 bases, in that order; junction bases with no gene match: 17. This CDR3 has 19 residues. CDR1 is LNHNV, CDR2 YYDKDF, per germline (reference sequence). The CDR3 bases are TGTGCCACCAGCAGAGGAATGGCTAGCGGAGCCCTTATAAACAATGAGCAGTTCTTC. Its translation: CATSRGMASGALINNEQFF.

The rearrangement uses TRBV6-5 and TRBJ1-4; tentative D call: TRBD1 (6 bases). CDR3 length equals 15 residues. The germline gives CDR1 MNHEY, CDR2 SVGAGI. V was shortened by 2 bases and J by 1 base, with 8 bases between the two germline ends. CDR3 in DNA: TGTGCCAGCAGTTACGCGACAGGAACTAATGAAAAACTGTTTTTT. This sequence encodes CASSYATGTNEKLFF.

The chain joins TRBV7-8 to TRBJ1-4; D unclear. Germline V lookup: CDR1 SGHVS, CDR2 FQNEAQ. This CDR3 comprises 17 residues. Trimming stripped 7 bases from V and 0 bases from J, with 18 bases between. CDR3 nucleotide sequence: TGTGCCAGCATCAAGACGGGGAATCCAGCAACTAATGAAAAACTGTTTTTT. Translating gives CASIKTGNPATNEKLFF.